This T cell receptor (beta chain) was sequenced in a study of T cell changes during pregnancy in multiple sclerosis. CDR1 is LNHDA, CDR2 SQIVND, per germline (reference sequence). Between the trimmed V and J ends, which lost 5 bases and 2 bases, there was a span of 13 bases. The CDR3 consists of 14 residues. The protocol was immunoSEQ multiplex PCR, while the TCRdb copy is restricted to in-frame clones and leaves out a portion. The profile shows about 47,000 clones, approximately 92% of them singletons. This sequence was found in a female donor with multiple sclerosis, enrolled in a pregnancy study. The material sequenced was peripheral blood, taken in the third trimester of pregnancy. This chain links TRBV19 with TRBJ2-7, with D maybe TRBD2 (7 bases). In nucleotides, the CDR3 is TGTGCCAGTAGTGCACAGGGAGGGGCCTACGAGCAGTACTTC. This codes for CASSAQGGAYEQYF. Together with reference TRBV19 and TRBJ2-7, the CDR3 gives the full variable domain: DGGITQSPKYLFRKEGQNVTLSCEQNLNHDAMYWYRQDPGQGLRLIYYSQIVNDFQKGDIAEGYSVSREKKESFPLTVTSAQKNPTAFYLCASSAQGGAYEQYFGPGTRLTVT.